This passage covers 6 T cell receptor beta chains from one sample sequenced in a study of control samples from healthy donors and cancer patients. Assay used: immunoSEQ multiplex PCR; TCRdb lists only in-frame clones, some missing. This sample has some 110,000 clones, with around 90% found just once. Sequencing was performed on blood. All receptors come from a woman in her 70s in good health.

V and J are TRBV5-4 and TRBJ2-3; a weak D match, TRBD1 (6 bases). The V end was cut by 2 bases, the J end by 6 bases, with 7 bases between. Germline V lookup: CDR1 SGHNT, CDR2 YYREEE (reference sequence). The CDR3 has 12 residues. CDR3 in DNA: TGTGCCAGCAGCTTTGACAGGGATACGCAGTATTTT. Translated: CASSFDRDTQYF.

The chain joins TRBV20-1 to TRBJ1-4, with 8 positions matching TRBD1. The germline V gene encodes CDR1 DFQATT and CDR2 SNEGSKA (reference sequence). V was pared by 3 bases and J by 7 bases, with 1 base of the junction left unmatched. This CDR3 comprises 12 residues. The CDR3 region has the DNA TGCAGTGCTAGTCAGGGGGCTGAAAAACTGTTTTTT. As protein: CSASQGAEKLFF.

The chain uses TRBV2 and TRBJ2-2; D is unclear. The V gene's germline CDR1 is SNHLY and CDR2 FYNNEI. This CDR3 region has 12 residues. Trimming stripped 6 bases from V and 2 bases from J, with 4 bases between. The CDR3 region is CASSGNTGELFF. The CDR3 DNA is TGTGCCAGCAGCGGAAACACCGGGGAGCTGTTTTTT.

Notes on this clone: Other nucleotide sequences in the sample specify the same CDR3. The DNA for the CDR3 is TGCGCCAGCAGCTTGGGCGCGAACACTGAAGCTTTCTTT. Translated: CASSLGANTEAFF. The chain uses TRBV5-1 and TRBJ1-1; the D is unclear. This CDR3 is 13 amino acids long. With 0 bases removed from V and 1 base from J, the gap between germline ends came to 4 bases. The germline CDR1 and CDR2 sequences are SGHRS and YFSETQ.

V gene TRBV10-3 combines with J gene TRBJ1-1, with 7 bases identical to TRBD1. Germline-derived CDR1 and CDR2 are ENHRY and SYGVKD. The CDR3 loop spans 17 amino acids. The V segment lost 4 bases and the J segment 0 bases; nucleotides outside the gene matches: 11. In nucleotides, the CDR3 is TGTGCCATCAGTGTTCGCCAGGGGGATGTCTTGAACACTGAAGCTTTCTTT. Translating gives CAISVRQGDVLNTEAFF.

The chain employs TRBV5-6 and TRBJ1-5; D is undetermined. With 3 bases removed from V and 3 bases from J, the gap between germline ends came to 10 bases. The CDR3 contains 14 residues. The germline gives CDR1 SGHDT, CDR2 YYEEEE. Written as DNA, the CDR3 is TGTGCCAGCAGCTACCGTCAAGCCAATCAGCCCCAGCATTTT. It translates to CASSYRQANQPQHF. Using reference TRBV5-6 and TRBJ1-5 for the parts outside the CDR3, the full variable domain is DAGVTQSPTHLIKTRGQQVTLRCSPKSGHDTVSWYQQALGQGPQFIFQYYEEEERQRGNFPDRFSGHQFPNYSSELNVNALLLGDSALYLCASSYRQANQPQHFGDGTRLSIL.